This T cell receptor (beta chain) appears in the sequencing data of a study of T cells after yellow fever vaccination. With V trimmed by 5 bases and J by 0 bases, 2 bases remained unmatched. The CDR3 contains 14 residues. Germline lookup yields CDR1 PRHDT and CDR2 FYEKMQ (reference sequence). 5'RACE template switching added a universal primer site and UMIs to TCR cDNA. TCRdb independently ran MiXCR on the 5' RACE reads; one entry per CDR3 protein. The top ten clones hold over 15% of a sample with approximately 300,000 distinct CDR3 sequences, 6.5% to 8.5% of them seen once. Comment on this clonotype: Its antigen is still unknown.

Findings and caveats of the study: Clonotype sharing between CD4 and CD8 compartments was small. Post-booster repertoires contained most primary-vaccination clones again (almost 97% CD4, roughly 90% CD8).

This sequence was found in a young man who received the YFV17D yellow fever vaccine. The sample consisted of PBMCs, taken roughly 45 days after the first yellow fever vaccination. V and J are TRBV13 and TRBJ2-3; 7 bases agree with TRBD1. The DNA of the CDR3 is TGTGCCAGCAGCGAGGGGGCCAGCACAGATACGCAGTATTTT. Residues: CASSEGASTDTQYF.